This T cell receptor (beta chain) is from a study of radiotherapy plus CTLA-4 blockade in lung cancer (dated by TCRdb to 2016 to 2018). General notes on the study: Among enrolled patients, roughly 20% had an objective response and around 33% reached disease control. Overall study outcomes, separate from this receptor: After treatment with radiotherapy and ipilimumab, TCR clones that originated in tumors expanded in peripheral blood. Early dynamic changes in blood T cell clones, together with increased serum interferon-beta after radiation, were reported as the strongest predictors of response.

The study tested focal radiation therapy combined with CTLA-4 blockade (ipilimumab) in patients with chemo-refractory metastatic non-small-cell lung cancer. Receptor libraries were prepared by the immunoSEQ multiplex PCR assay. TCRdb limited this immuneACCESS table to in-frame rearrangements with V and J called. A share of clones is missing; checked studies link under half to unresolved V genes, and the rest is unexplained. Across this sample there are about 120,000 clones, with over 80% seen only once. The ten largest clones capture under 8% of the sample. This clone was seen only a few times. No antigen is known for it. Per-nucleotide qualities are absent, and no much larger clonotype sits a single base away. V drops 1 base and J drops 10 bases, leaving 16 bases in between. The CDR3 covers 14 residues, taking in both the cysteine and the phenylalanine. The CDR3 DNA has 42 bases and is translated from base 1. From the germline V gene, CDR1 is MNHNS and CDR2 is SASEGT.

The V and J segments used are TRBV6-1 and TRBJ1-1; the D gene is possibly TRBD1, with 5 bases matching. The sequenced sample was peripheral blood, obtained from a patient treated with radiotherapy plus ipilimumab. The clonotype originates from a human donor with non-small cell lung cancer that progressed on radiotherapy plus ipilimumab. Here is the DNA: TGTGCCAGCAGTGAAGGGGGCAGTGAATATCCAGCTTTCTTT. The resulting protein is CASSEGGSEYPAFF.